These 26 T cell receptor beta chains originate from one sample sequenced in a study of T-cell reconstitution after alpha-beta-depleted transplantation in children. Unique molecular identifiers were incorporated during preparation of the TCRbeta library. Each CDR3 protein is one row after TCRdb ran MiXCR on the PCR reads. Of about a million distinct CDR3 sequences in the sample, about 30% were seen once. Sequenced material: PBMCs, mostly from graft donor cells, taken 360 days after TCRalphabeta/CD19-depleted stem cell transplant. All receptors come from a boy under two years old who had a stem cell transplant for SCID, so the T cells may come from the graft donor.

The chain couples TRBV5-1 to TRBJ2-5, with TRBD2 identical over 11 bases. Germline CDR1 SGHRS, CDR2 YFSETQ. J was trimmed by 5 bases and V by 1 base; bases with no gene match: 10. The CDR3 runs 17 residues. The CDR3, as DNA: TGCGCCAGCAGCTTGTCCCCTCTAGCGGGGGGCGGTGAGACCCAGTACTTC. This translates into CASSLSPLAGGGETQYF.

The sample holds a few counts of this clonotype. The CDR3 DNA is TGCAGCGTGGTACAGGGGGATAATGAAAAACTGTTTTTT. Protein product: CSVVQGDNEKLFF. The chain has TRBV29-1 and TRBJ1-4; 8 bases match TRBD1. The length of the CDR3 is 13 residues. V was pared by 6 bases and J by 4 bases, with 4 bases of the junction left unmatched. Germline-derived CDR1 and CDR2 are SQVTM and ANQGSEA.

The sample holds a few counts of this clonotype. This sequence joins TRBV2 and TRBJ2-7; D call uncertain. Trimming removed 4 bases from V and 4 bases from J, with 17 bases in between. CDR3 size: 15 residues. Per the germline V gene, CDR1 is SNHLY and CDR2 is FYNNEI. This CDR3 is CASSGISASGYEQYF. CDR3 nucleotides: TGTGCCAGCAGTGGAATATCGGCCTCCGGATACGAGCAGTACTTC.

This clonotype showed up many times. This chain joins TRBV2 and TRBJ1-2; D not certain. Looked up from germline, CDR1 is SNHLY and CDR2 is FYNNEI. Trimming took 6 bases from V and 4 from J, leaving 12 bases between them. The CDR3 loop spans 13 amino acids. The DNA of the CDR3 is TGTGCCAGCAGCACCACAGAAAGCTATGGCTACACCTTC. It translates to CASSTTESYGYTF.

This chain connects TRBV2 to TRBJ1-2, with a weak D call TRBD1 (5 bases). This CDR3 region has 13 residues. CDR1 is SNHLY, CDR2 FYNNEI, per germline. With 4 bases removed from V and 6 bases from J, the gap between germline ends came to 12 bases. CDR3 residues: CASSGAGADGYTF. CDR3 nucleotides: TGTGCCAGCAGTGGGGCTGGGGCGGATGGCTACACCTTC.

This clonotype was observed a handful of times. The rearrangement uses TRBV12-3 or TRBV12-4 and TRBJ2-1; 13 nucleotides align to TRBD2. The CDR3 is made up of 15 amino acids. Trimming cost V 6 bases and J 6 bases; bases outside gene matches: 5. The CDR3 coding sequence is TGTGCCAGCAGACAACGACTAGCGGGGGGCAATGAGCAGTTCTTC. This translates into CASRQRLAGGNEQFF.

J is TRBJ1-2 and V is TRBV4-1; D possibly corresponds to TRBD1 (6 bases). This CDR3 spans 17 amino acids. Trimming left V 2 bases short and J 4 bases short, with 20 bases between. CDR1 is MGHRA and CDR2 is YSYEKL in the germline V gene. The CDR3 DNA follows: TGCGCCAGCAGCCAACATCCTGGACAGTTGAAGGCCTATGGCTACACCTTC. This codes for CASSQHPGQLKAYGYTF.

This clonotype showed up just a few times. The CDR3 region is CSAFGGYNEQYF. In DNA form, the CDR3 reads TGCAGTGCCTTTGGAGGATACAACGAGCAGTACTTC. The J gene is TRBJ2-7, the V gene TRBV20-1; perhaps TRBD2 as D (5 bases). V was clipped by 6 bases and J by 5 bases, with 14 bases between them. Germline values: CDR1 DFQATT, CDR2 SNEGSKA (reference sequence). There are 12 residues in the CDR3.

The rearrangement uses TRBV7-2 and TRBJ2-3; 12 bases line up with TRBD2. CDR1 SGHTA and CDR2 FQGNSA come from the germline V gene. V gave up 5 bases and J gave up 4 bases; unmatched junction bases: 4. There are 15 residues in the CDR3. The CDR3 coding sequence is TGTGCCAGCAGCAGACTAGCGGGGGAAGCAGATACGCAGTATTTT. This codes for CASSRLAGEADTQYF.

The chain employs TRBV10-3 and TRBJ2-2; weak D call: TRBD1 (8 bases). In germline, CDR1 is ENHRY, CDR2 SYGVKD. The V gene lost 7 bases and the J gene lost 3 bases, with 15 bases spanning the gap. The CDR3 is made up of 15 amino acids. The CDR3 sequence: CAINRGGLDTGELFF. CDR3 DNA sequence: TGTGCCATCAACAGGGGGGGCCTAGACACCGGGGAGCTGTTTTTT.

The V call is TRBV20-1, the J call TRBJ1-5; TRBD1 matches at 8 bases. Germline CDR1 reads DFQATT; CDR2 reads SNEGSKA (reference sequence). The CDR3 is made up of 15 amino acids. V lost 6 bases to trimming and J lost 0 bases; unmatched junction nucleotides: 7. This CDR3 is CSARTGSNSNQPQHF. The CDR3 DNA follows: TGCAGTGCCAGGACAGGGAGCAATAGCAATCAGCCCCAGCATTTT.

A few counts support this clonotype. The chain has TRBV20-1 and TRBJ2-7, with a possible D match to TRBD1 (6 bases). CDR1 is DFQATT, CDR2 SNEGSKA, per germline (reference sequence). Trimming left V 0 bases short and J 3 bases short, with 12 bases between. The CDR3 runs 14 residues. CDR3 coding DNA: TGCAGTGCTAGAGATCATTACAGGGACTACGAGCAGTACTTC. Translating it yields CSARDHYRDYEQYF.

This chain uses TRBV10-3 with TRBJ1-5; the match to TRBD1 covers 8 bases. There are 15 residues in the CDR3. Germline-derived CDR1 and CDR2 are ENHRY and SYGVKD. After removal of 4 bases from V and 9 bases from J, the junction contained 11 bases not matched to a gene. CDR3 protein: CAISGTGYGRGPQHF. The DNA of the CDR3 is TGTGCCATCAGTGGGACAGGGTATGGGAGGGGGCCCCAGCATTTT.

This chain connects TRBV5-1 to TRBJ2-1; D not resolved. CDR3 length equals 16 residues. CDR1 is SGHRS and CDR2 is YFSETQ in the germline V gene. The V end was cut by 1 base, the J end by 3 bases, with 14 bases between. The CDR3 region is CASSLRAPGSYNEQFF. The CDR3 DNA reads TGCGCCAGCAGCTTGCGGGCCCCTGGAAGCTACAATGAGCAGTTCTTC. The variable domain in full, completed from reference TRBV5-1 and TRBJ2-1, reads KAGVTQTPRYLIKTRGQQVTLSCSPISGHRSVSWYQQTPGQGLQFLFEYFSETQRNKGNFPGRFSGRQFSNSRSEMNVSTLELGDSALYLCASSLRAPGSYNEQFFGPGTRLTVL.

V gene TRBV29-1 combines with J gene TRBJ2-1; D may be TRBD2 (5 bases). Per germline, CDR1 SQVTM and CDR2 ANQGSEA. CDR3 length equals 14 residues. The germline V and J ends were trimmed by 2 bases and 4 bases, with 12 bases remaining between them. CDR3 in amino acids: CSVEKQRDYNEQFF. The CDR3 DNA reads as TGCAGCGTTGAAAAGCAGAGGGATTACAATGAGCAGTTCTTC.

This clonotype came up a few times. The chain couples TRBV3-1 to TRBJ2-4; 9 bases agree with TRBD1. CDR1 is LGHDT, CDR2 YNNKEL, per germline (reference sequence). J was trimmed by 0 bases and V by 3 bases; bases with no gene match: 3. This CDR3 has 16 amino acids. The DNA for the CDR3 is TGTGCCAGCAGCCATGGGACAGGGAGAGCCAAAAACATTCAGTACTTC. Translation: CASSHGTGRAKNIQYF.

This sequence joins TRBV12-3 or TRBV12-4 and TRBJ2-4; D possibly matches TRBD1 or TRBD2 (6 bases each). CDR3 length: 15 amino acids. V dropped 5 bases and J dropped 8 bases, with 19 bases sitting between them. CDR3 in DNA: TGTGCCAGCAGTCTGTCCTTCCGGGGGCGGGACATTCAGTACTTC. It specifies CASSLSFRGRDIQYF.

This clonotype was counted only a few times. The chain carries TRBV20-1 and TRBJ2-7; 10 bases line up with TRBD2. The V gene's germline CDR1 is DFQATT and CDR2 SNEGSKA (reference sequence). After removal of 1 base from V and 3 bases from J, the junction contained 6 bases not matched to a gene. The CDR3 sequence is 15 residues long. CDR3 sequence reads: CSARARAGGDYEQYF. CDR3 nucleotides: TGCAGTGCTAGAGCCCGAGCGGGGGGGGACTACGAGCAGTACTTC.

The chain combines TRBV5-1 with TRBJ2-2; D is possibly TRBD1 (6 bases). The germline V gene encodes CDR1 SGHRS and CDR2 YFSETQ. V lost 4 bases and J lost 6, with 16 bases in between. The CDR3 loop spans 15 amino acids. The CDR3 DNA reads TGCGCCAGCAGCCTAACTACAGGGTTTTCCGGGGAGCTGTTTTTT. Protein product: CASSLTTGFSGELFF.

V and J are TRBV7-9 and TRBJ2-3; 11 bases agree with TRBD2. Germline V gene lookup returns CDR1 SEHNR and CDR2 FQNEAQ (reference sequence). V shed 7 bases and J 2 bases; nucleotides not matched to a gene: 2. CDR3 length: 14 residues. In DNA form, the CDR3 reads TGTGCCAGCACGACTAGCGGGGTCACAGATACGCAGTATTTT. This codes for CASTTSGVTDTQYF. Filled out from reference TRBV7-9 and TRBJ2-3, the complete variable domain reads DTGVSQNPRHKITKRGQNVTFRCDPISEHNRLYWYRQTLGQGPEFLTYFQNEAQLEKSRLLSDRFSAERPKGSFSTLEIQRTEQGDSAMYLCASTTSGVTDTQYFGPGTRLTVL.

The J gene is TRBJ1-1, the V gene TRBV5-1, with D possibly being TRBD1 (6 bases). The germline gives CDR1 SGHRS, CDR2 YFSETQ. The CDR3 loop spans 14 amino acids. Trimming took off 5 bases at V and 0 bases at J, with 11 bases between the two ends. Here the CDR3 DNA reads TGCGCCAGCAGAGGGGGGACGGTGAACACTGAAGCTTTCTTT. Translating gives CASRGGTVNTEAFF.

The V and J genes are TRBV12-3 or TRBV12-4 and TRBJ2-1; the D is unclear. Trimming removed 7 bases at V and 5 bases at J, with 18 bases between. This CDR3 spans 15 amino acids. CDR3 residues: CASTLGAFRDNEQFF. CDR3 sequence (DNA): TGTGCCAGCACTCTTGGCGCCTTCCGGGACAATGAGCAGTTCTTC.

This chain links TRBV24-1 with TRBJ2-1, with no clear D. Trimming shortened V by 1 base and J by 8 bases, and 8 bases separated the two germline ends. Germline V CDR1 and CDR2: KGHDR, SFDVKD. The CDR3 extends over 13 amino acids. CDR3 loop: CATSDFNGDEQFF. CDR3 sequence (DNA): TGTGCCACCAGTGATTTTAACGGCGATGAGCAGTTCTTC.

CDR3 loop: CASSLRTGPSYEQYF. The CDR3 DNA sequence: TGTGCCAGCAGTTTAAGGACAGGCCCCTCCTACGAGCAGTACTTC. The V gene is TRBV12-3 or TRBV12-4, the J gene TRBJ2-7, with 7 positions matching TRBD1. The CDR3 is 15 amino acids. Unmatched junction bases numbered 4, after V lost 2 bases and J lost 0 bases.

This clonotype has only a few counts. CDR3 loop: CASSYLSGVNEQFF. CDR3 DNA sequence: TGTGCCAGCAGTTACCTTAGCGGGGTCAATGAGCAGTTCTTC. The chain links TRBV12-3 or TRBV12-4 to TRBJ2-1; 8 nucleotides agree with TRBD2. This CDR3 has 14 amino acids. Trimming removed 4 bases from V and 6 bases from J; junction bases left unmatched: 5.

This clonotype was recorded a few times. V and J are TRBV15 and TRBJ2-3; the D gene could be TRBD1 or TRBD2 (5 bases each). Germline values: CDR1 LNHNV, CDR2 YYDKDF (reference sequence). The CDR3 has 13 residues. Trimming cost V 8 bases and J 1 base, with 10 bases left between them. CDR3 sequence: CATGTTGTDTQYF. Here the CDR3 DNA reads TGTGCCACCGGGACGACGGGCACAGATACGCAGTATTTT.